A selection of T cell receptor beta chains follows, all from one sample in a study of control samples from healthy donors and cancer patients. The data were produced by immunoSEQ multiplex PCR, yet TCRdb's version contains in-frame clones alone and is incomplete. The table records 130,000 or so clones, 94% of them present only once. The sample consisted of blood. Receptor source: a man aged 40-55 years in good health. The CDR3 runs from the conserved cysteine through the conserved F or W. D genes are given only for firm matches. Some rows mark clone size as missing; the rest say once, few, many or name a class of expanded clone.

D gene: TRBD1
V gene: TRBV18
clone size: NA
J gene: TRBJ2-7
CDR3 protein: CASSRGRGQGTYEQYF
CDR3 DNA: TGTGCCAGCTCACGGGGTAGGGGACAGGGTACCTACGAGCAGTACTTC

D gene: TRBD2
V gene: TRBV27
clone size: NA
J gene: TRBJ2-1
CDR3 protein: CASKPSGTSGRNEQFF
CDR3 DNA: TGTGCCAGCAAACCCTCGGGGACTAGCGGGAGGAATGAGCAGTTCTTC

D gene: NA
V gene: TRBV28
clone size: NA
J gene: TRBJ1-2
CDR3 protein: CASSLDRHGYTF
CDR3 DNA: TGTGCCAGCAGTTTGGACAGACATGGCTACACCTTC

D gene: NA
V gene: TRBV4-3
clone size: NA
J gene: TRBJ1-1
CDR3 protein: CASSQRTGTDLNTEAFF
CDR3 DNA: TGCGCCAGCAGCCAGAGGACCGGGACGGATCTGAACACTGAAGCTTTCTTT

D gene: NA
V gene: TRBV6-5
clone size: once
J gene: TRBJ2-7
CDR3 protein: CASSSLRSSYEQYF
CDR3 DNA: TGTGCCAGCAGTAGCCTACGGAGCTCCTACGAGCAGTACTTC

D gene: TRBD1
V gene: TRBV3-1/TRBV3-2
clone size: NA
J gene: TRBJ2-5
CDR3 protein: CASSQTRQGAETQYF
CDR3 DNA: TGTGCCAGCAGCCAGACTAGGCAGGGGGCAGAGACCCAGTACTTC

D gene: NA
V gene: TRBV10-1
clone size: NA
J gene: TRBJ2-7
CDR3 protein: CASSESVGENEQYF
CDR3 DNA: TGCGCCAGCTCCGAATCCGTCGGGGAAAACGAGCAGTACTTC

D gene: NA
V gene: TRBV11-1
clone size: few
J gene: TRBJ2-3
CDR3 protein: CASSLDTPADTQYF
CDR3 DNA: TGTGCCAGCAGCTTAGACACGCCAGCAGATACGCAGTATTTT

D gene: NA
V gene: TRBV5-6
clone size: NA
J gene: TRBJ1-4
CDR3 protein: CASSPDVPNEKLFF
CDR3 DNA: TGTGCCAGCAGCCCGGACGTTCCTAATGAAAAACTGTTTTTT

D gene: NA
V gene: TRBV2
clone size: NA
J gene: TRBJ2-7
CDR3 protein: CASSEANSYEQYF
CDR3 DNA: TGTGCCAGCAGTGAAGCCAACTCCTACGAGCAGTACTTC

D gene: NA
V gene: TRBV6-2/TRBV6-3
clone size: NA
J gene: TRBJ1-1
CDR3 protein: CASSFLGPANTEAFF
CDR3 DNA: TGTGCCAGCAGTTTTTTAGGCCCAGCGAACACTGAAGCTTTCTTT

D gene: TRBD1
V gene: TRBV7-2
clone size: once
J gene: TRBJ2-5
CDR3 protein: CASSLTGGAPETQYF
CDR3 DNA: TGTGCCAGCAGCTTAACAGGGGGCGCTCCGGAGACCCAGTACTTC

D gene: NA
V gene: TRBV28
clone size: once
J gene: TRBJ2-1
CDR3 protein: CASSLFNANEQFF
CDR3 DNA: TGTGCCAGCAGTTTATTTAATGCGAATGAGCAGTTCTTC

D gene: TRBD1
V gene: TRBV7-9
clone size: NA
J gene: TRBJ2-2
CDR3 protein: CASSKGQGGYTGELFF
CDR3 DNA: TGTGCCAGCAGCAAGGGACAGGGGGGCTACACCGGGGAGCTGTTTTTT

D gene: TRBD2
V gene: TRBV4-2
clone size: NA
J gene: TRBJ2-3
CDR3 protein: CASSQVLAGEDTQYF
CDR3 DNA: TGTGCCAGCAGCCAAGTGCTAGCGGGGGAGGATACGCAGTATTTT

D gene: NA
V gene: TRBV2
clone size: NA
J gene: TRBJ1-6
CDR3 protein: CASSETLRNSPLHF
CDR3 DNA: TGTGCCAGCAGTGAAACCCTTCGAAATTCACCCCTCCACTTT

D gene: NA
V gene: TRBV11-2
clone size: NA
J gene: TRBJ1-4
CDR3 protein: CASSLTTSRLPATNEKLFF
CDR3 DNA: TGTGCCAGCAGCCTCACAACTTCCCGACTGCCCGCAACTAATGAAAAACTGTTTTTT

D gene: NA
V gene: TRBV6-4
clone size: NA
J gene: TRBJ2-2
CDR3 protein: CASGSPGELFF
CDR3 DNA: TGTGCCAGCGGGAGCCCCGGGGAGCTGTTTTTT

D gene: TRBD1
V gene: TRBV5-1
clone size: NA
J gene: TRBJ2-7
CDR3 protein: CASSPGQGVYEQYF
CDR3 DNA: TGCGCCAGCAGCCCGGGACAGGGGGTCTACGAGCAGTACTTC

D gene: NA
V gene: TRBV5-1
clone size: NA
J gene: TRBJ1-4
CDR3 protein: CASSFPGLNEKLFF
CDR3 DNA: TGCGCCAGCAGCTTTCCGGGCCTTAATGAAAAACTGTTTTTT

D gene: TRBD1
V gene: TRBV27
clone size: NA
J gene: TRBJ1-3
CDR3 protein: CASSFDDPTGDGRNTIYF
CDR3 DNA: TGTGCCAGCAGTTTTGACGATCCGACAGGGGACGGAAGAAACACCATATATTTT

D gene: NA
V gene: TRBV7-3
clone size: NA
J gene: TRBJ1-3
CDR3 protein: CASSPQPQGLSGNTIYF
CDR3 DNA: TGTGCCAGCAGTCCTCAGCCCCAGGGGCTATCTGGAAACACCATATATTTT

D gene: TRBD2
V gene: TRBV5-1
clone size: NA
J gene: TRBJ2-1
CDR3 protein: CASSGAGTSGSPAYNEQFF
CDR3 DNA: TGCGCCAGCAGCGGAGCCGGGACTAGCGGGAGTCCGGCCTACAATGAGCAGTTCTTC

D gene: NA
V gene: TRBV5-1
clone size: NA
J gene: TRBJ2-7
CDR3 protein: CASSLGSSLYEQYF
CDR3 DNA: TGCGCCAGCAGCTTAGGCTCTTCTCTCTACGAGCAGTACTTC

D gene: TRBD1
V gene: TRBV7-6
clone size: NA
J gene: TRBJ2-7
CDR3 protein: CASSPGQGTYEQYF
CDR3 DNA: TGTGCCAGCAGCCCCGGACAGGGAACCTACGAGCAGTACTTC

D gene: TRBD1
V gene: TRBV27
clone size: NA
J gene: TRBJ1-5
CDR3 protein: CASSPTGWHQPQHF
CDR3 DNA: TGTGCCAGCAGTCCGACAGGGTGGCACCAGCCCCAGCATTTT

D gene: NA
V gene: TRBV4-2
clone size: NA
J gene: TRBJ1-2
CDR3 protein: CASSQAGGANYGYTF
CDR3 DNA: TGTGCCAGCAGCCAAGCCGGGGGGGCTAACTATGGCTACACCTTC

D gene: TRBD1
V gene: TRBV19
clone size: NA
J gene: TRBJ1-5
CDR3 protein: CACDRGPNFSAQPQHF
CDR3 DNA: TGTGCCTGCGACAGGGGGCCAAACTTCTCCGCTCAGCCCCAGCATTTT

D gene: TRBD1
V gene: TRBV27
clone size: NA
J gene: TRBJ2-2
CDR3 protein: CASSLRQGVPGELFF
CDR3 DNA: TGTGCCAGCAGTTTGCGACAGGGGGTGCCCGGGGAGCTGTTTTTT